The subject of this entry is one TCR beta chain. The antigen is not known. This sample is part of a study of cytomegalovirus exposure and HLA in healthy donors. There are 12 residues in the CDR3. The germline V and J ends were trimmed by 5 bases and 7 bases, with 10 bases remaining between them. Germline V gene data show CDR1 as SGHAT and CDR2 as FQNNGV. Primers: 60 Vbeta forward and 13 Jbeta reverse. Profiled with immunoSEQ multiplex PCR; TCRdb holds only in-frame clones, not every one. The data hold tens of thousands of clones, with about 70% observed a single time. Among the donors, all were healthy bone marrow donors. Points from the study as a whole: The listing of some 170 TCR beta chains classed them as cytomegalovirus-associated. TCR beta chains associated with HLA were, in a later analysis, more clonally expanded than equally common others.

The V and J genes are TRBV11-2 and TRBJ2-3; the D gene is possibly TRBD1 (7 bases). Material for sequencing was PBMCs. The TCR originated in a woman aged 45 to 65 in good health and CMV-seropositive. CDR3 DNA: TGTGCCAGCAGCCCAGGGGGGTATACGCAGTATTTT. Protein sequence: CASSPGGYTQYF.